A selection of T cell receptor beta chains follows, all from one sample in a study of T cell responses to AZD1222 COVID-19 vaccine. The repertoire was sequenced with immunoSEQ multiplex PCR; TCRdb's copy has only in-frame clones and lacks some. Of 60,000 to 75,000 clones in the sample, roughly 84% were seen once. The input for sequencing was peripheral blood, taken on day 0 of AZD1222 vaccination. Receptors were obtained from an adult in good health. CDR3s include the opening cysteine and the closing phenylalanine or tryptophan. D genes are given only for firm matches. Only part of the rows carry a size: once, few, many, or a class if the clone is expanded.

d_call: -; j_call: TRBJ1-1; v_call: TRBV6-5; clone_size: few; cdr3_aa: CASSKNGEAFF; cdr3_nt: TGTGCCAGCAGTAAGAACGGTGAAGCTTTCTTT
d_call: -; j_call: TRBJ1-5; v_call: TRBV27; clone_size: -; cdr3_aa: CASSQKYSNQPQHF; cdr3_nt: TGTGCCAGCAGCCAAAAATATAGCAATCAGCCCCAGCATTTT
d_call: -; j_call: TRBJ1-4; v_call: TRBV6-5; clone_size: -; cdr3_aa: CASHNKLQEPLFF; cdr3_nt: TGTGCCAGCCACAATAAATTACAGGAGCCGCTGTTTTTT
d_call: -; j_call: TRBJ1-1; v_call: TRBV28; clone_size: -; cdr3_aa: CASSFSLTAGAFF; cdr3_nt: TGTGCCAGCAGTTTCTCATTGACGGCCGGAGCTTTCTTT
d_call: -; j_call: TRBJ1-6; v_call: TRBV10-3; clone_size: -; cdr3_aa: CAISESAGVIGSPLHF; cdr3_nt: TGTGCCATCAGTGAGTCGGCAGGGGTGATAGGATCACCCCTCCACTTT
d_call: -; j_call: TRBJ1-5; v_call: TRBV6-5; clone_size: -; cdr3_aa: CASRTGNSNQPQHF; cdr3_nt: TGTGCCAGCAGGACGGGGAATAGCAATCAGCCCCAGCATTTT
d_call: -; j_call: TRBJ2-1; v_call: TRBV10-3; clone_size: -; cdr3_aa: CAISAGNEQFF; cdr3_nt: TGTGCCATCAGCGCGGGTAATGAGCAGTTCTTC
d_call: TRBD1; j_call: TRBJ1-2; v_call: TRBV6-5; clone_size: -; cdr3_aa: CASSSPGQGPYGYTF; cdr3_nt: TGTGCCAGCAGTTCTCCCGGACAGGGCCCCTATGGCTACACCTTC
d_call: -; j_call: TRBJ1-4; v_call: TRBV27; clone_size: -; cdr3_aa: CASSFQGSQEKLFF; cdr3_nt: TGTGCCAGCAGTTTTCAGGGATCTCAAGAAAAACTGTTTTTT
d_call: -; j_call: TRBJ1-1; v_call: TRBV28; clone_size: -; cdr3_aa: CASILLPGTRNTEAFF; cdr3_nt: TGTGCCAGCATTCTACTCCCTGGGACGAGGAACACTGAAGCTTTCTTT
d_call: TRBD2; j_call: TRBJ2-1; v_call: TRBV6-2/TRBV6-3; clone_size: -; cdr3_aa: CASSPSGSRYNEQFF; cdr3_nt: TGTGCCAGCAGTCCGAGCGGGAGTAGGTACAATGAGCAGTTCTTC